These 22 T cell receptor beta chains were sequenced from one sample in a study of T cell repertoires in cytomegalovirus infection. These receptors are not linked to any known antigen. TCRdb recomputed calls from the reads with MiXCR, one row per CDR3 protein. Here the sample spans about 500,000 distinct CDR3 sequences, 30% to 40% being singletons. This material consisted of cultured PBMCs, taken from culture after CMV antigen stimulation. These receptors were obtained from a human donor in good health (CMV status not recorded). Some clones in this sample may be carry-over from other donors' samples.

V usage is TRBV4-2 and J usage is TRBJ1-5; TRBD1 might be the D (5 bases). The ends were cut back, 1 base at V and 1 base at J, with 11 bases in the middle. This CDR3 is built from 16 residues. CDR1 and CDR2 (germline): LGHNA, YNFKEQ. The CDR3 loop is CASSQGLGVSNQPQHF. In nucleotides, the CDR3 is TGTGCCAGCAGCCAAGGTCTAGGGGTGAGCAATCAGCCCCAGCATTTT.

The J gene is TRBJ1-1, the V gene TRBV12-3 or TRBV12-4; a weak D match, TRBD1 (6 bases). Between the trimmed V and J ends, which lost 5 bases and 1 base, there was a span of 14 bases. CDR3 length equals 15 residues. In nucleotides, the CDR3 is TGTGCCAGCAGTACACAGGGTCGGAGGAACACTGAAGCTTTCTTT. Its protein product is CASSTQGRRNTEAFF.

This clonotype was counted at least ten times. The V and J genes are TRBV7-8 and TRBJ2-1; 13 bases map to TRBD2. There are 16 residues in the CDR3. Trimming at V came to 5 bases and at J to 6 bases, leaving 7 bases not matched to a gene. CDR1 is SGHVS, CDR2 FQNEAQ, per germline. CDR3 region: CASSGTGLAGFNEQFF. The DNA of the CDR3 is TGTGCCAGCAGCGGTACGGGACTAGCGGGATTCAATGAGCAGTTCTTC.

The chain employs TRBV7-2 and TRBJ2-2, with D unclear. The CDR3 length is 12 residues. Per the germline V gene, CDR1 is SGHTA and CDR2 is FQGNSA. V was cut by 5 bases and J by 5 bases, with 6 bases left in between. The CDR3 protein is CASSTYTGELFF. The CDR3, as DNA: TGTGCCAGCAGCACCTATACCGGGGAGCTGTTTTTT.

This clonotype has a count of ten or more. The chain couples TRBV7-6 to TRBJ1-1; the D is unclear. The germline V gene has CDR1 SGHVS and CDR2 FNYEAQ. This CDR3 region has 14 residues. V lost 4 bases and J 1 base, leaving 10 bases between the germline ends. CDR3 in DNA: TGTGCCAGCAGCTATACAGAAGCGAACACTGAAGCTTTCTTT. It yields the protein CASSYTEANTEAFF.

J is TRBJ1-1 and V is TRBV25-1, with D possibly TRBD1 on 5 matching bases. The CDR3 has 14 residues. With 1 base removed from V and 1 base from J, the gap between germline ends came to 7 bases. CDR1 and CDR2 from the germline V gene are MGHDK and SYGVNS. The CDR3 loop is CASSEWGGNTEAFF. The CDR3 nucleotides are TGTGCCAGCAGTGAATGGGGGGGGAACACTGAAGCTTTCTTT. Looking up the rest from reference TRBV25-1 and TRBJ1-1 gives the full variable domain: EADIYQTPRYLVIGTGKKITLECSQTMGHDKMYWYQQDPGMELHLIHYSYGVNSTEKGDLSSESTVSRIRTEHFPLTLESARPSHTSQYLCASSEWGGNTEAFFGQGTRLTVV.

This chain joins TRBV3-1 and TRBJ2-1, with 10 bases fitting TRBD2. CDR1 is LGHDT, CDR2 YNNKEL, per germline (reference sequence). Unmatched junction bases numbered 17, after V lost 3 bases and J lost 9 bases. This CDR3 spans 18 amino acids. This CDR3 is CASSHVRSSGRGMGEQFF. CDR3 DNA sequence: TGTGCCAGCAGCCATGTAAGGTCCAGCGGGAGGGGAATGGGTGAGCAGTTCTTC.

This clonotype was seen only a few times. This chain connects TRBV7-8 to TRBJ2-1; 12 nucleotides agree with TRBD2. CDR3 length equals 17 residues. The V and J ends lost 4 bases and 3 bases, in that order; junction bases with no gene match: 7. Germline assignment: CDR1 SGHVS and CDR2 FQNEAQ. CDR3 in amino acids: CASSSGLAGRYYNEQFF. CDR3 coding DNA: TGTGCCAGCAGCTCAGGACTAGCGGGACGTTACTACAATGAGCAGTTCTTC.

This clonotype occurred a few times. The chain is built from TRBV7-2 and TRBJ2-3; no firm D call. The V and J ends lost 0 bases and 1 base respectively, with 14 bases between them. Germline loops: CDR1 SGHTA, CDR2 FQGNSA. This CDR3 region has 17 residues. The CDR3 spells CASSLAKGSLRTDTQYF. In DNA form, the CDR3 reads TGTGCCAGCAGCTTAGCGAAGGGATCCTTACGCACAGATACGCAGTATTTT. Complete variable domain (other parts from reference TRBV7-2 and TRBJ2-3): GAGVSQSPSNKVTEKGKDVELRCDPISGHTALYWYRQSLGQGLEFLIYFQGNSAPDKSGLPSDRFSAERTGGSVSTLTIQRTQQEDSAVYLCASSLAKGSLRTDTQYFGPGTRLTVL.

This sequence joins TRBV4-3 and TRBJ2-1; TRBD2 agrees at 13 bases. Trimming removed 0 bases from V and 8 bases from J; junction bases left unmatched: 7. Germline-derived CDR1 and CDR2 are LGHNA and YSLEER. CDR3 length: 17 amino acids. CDR3 residues: CASSQDPGLAGADEQFF. The CDR3 nucleotides read TGCGCCAGCAGCCAAGATCCTGGACTAGCGGGAGCCGATGAGCAGTTCTTC.

In its sample, this clonotype was seen a few times. This chain connects TRBV27 to TRBJ1-6; 7 nucleotides match TRBD1. The CDR3 runs to 16 residues. Germline CDR1 is MNHEY and CDR2 is SMNVEV (reference sequence). The J segment lost 7 bases and the V segment lost 3 bases, leaving 9 bases of the junction unmatched. For the CDR3, the DNA is TGTGCCAGCAGTTTCTCCGGGACAGCGGGGAATTCACCCCTCCACTTT. It codes for CASSFSGTAGNSPLHF.

This chain joins TRBV6-6 and TRBJ2-7; TRBD1 matches 7 bases. The junction had 16 bases not matched to a gene; V was cut back by 5 bases and J by 6 bases. Germline lookup yields CDR1 MNHNY and CDR2 SVGAGI (reference sequence). CDR3 length equals 16 residues. CDR3 nucleotide sequence: TGTGCCAGCAGTACCCAATGGACAGGACCCCACGGCGAGCAGTACTTC. Translated, it gives CASSTQWTGPHGEQYF.

This clonotype appeared a few times. The chain uses TRBV5-1 and TRBJ2-7; possibly TRBD2 for D (6 bases). Between the trimmed V and J ends, which lost 4 bases and 9 bases, there was a span of 17 bases. Per germline, CDR1 SGHRS and CDR2 YFSETQ. The CDR3 spans 13 residues. CDR3 coding DNA: TGCGCCAGCAGCCCCAGGAGGGGAGACATGCAGTACTTC. This encodes CASSPRRGDMQYF. The whole variable domain, remainder taken from reference TRBV5-1 and TRBJ2-7, is KAGVTQTPRYLIKTRGQQVTLSCSPISGHRSVSWYQQTPGQGLQFLFEYFSETQRNKGNFPGRFSGRQFSNSRSEMNVSTLELGDSALYLCASSPRRGDMQYFGPGTRLTVT.

This chain links TRBV7-9 with TRBJ1-2; D may be TRBD1 (6 bases). CDR1 SEHNR and CDR2 FQNEAQ come from the germline V gene (reference sequence). The V end was cut by 5 bases, the J end by 5 bases, with 21 bases between. The CDR3 has 16 amino acids. The CDR3 bases are TGTGCCAGCAGCCCGGGCGGTGCAGGGGAAAAATATGGCTACACCTTC. This translates into CASSPGGAGEKYGYTF.

This clonotype was detected only a few times. The chain combines TRBV29-1 with TRBJ1-1, with D possibly matching TRBD1 (5 bases). CDR3 length: 13 residues. Germline CDR1 and CDR2: SQVTM and ANQGSEA. Trimming shortened V by 5 bases and J by 5 bases, and 15 bases separated the two germline ends. CDR3 nucleotides: TGCAGCGTTTTATGGGGCCGCAAGACTGAAGCTTTCTTT. It is translated as CSVLWGRKTEAFF.

This clonotype appeared many times. The V gene is TRBV7-2, the J gene TRBJ2-7; TRBD1 agrees at 10 bases. Germline V gives CDR1 SGHTA, CDR2 FQGNSA. Losses at the gene ends were 5 bases for V and 4 bases for J; bases not matched to a gene: 8. CDR3 length: 15 amino acids. In nucleotides, the CDR3 is TGTGCCAGCAGCGTCATCGGGACAGGGGATTACGAGCAGTACTTC. It yields the protein CASSVIGTGDYEQYF.

The V and J genes are TRBV19 and TRBJ1-1, with D maybe TRBD1 (6 bases). CDR1 is LNHDA and CDR2 is SQIVND in the germline V gene (reference sequence). Trimming stripped 7 bases from V and 4 bases from J, with 13 bases between. The CDR3 runs to 13 residues. DNA for the CDR3: TGTGCCAGTACCGGTTTAGGGGGCACTGAAGCTTTCTTT. Translated, it gives CASTGLGGTEAFF.

The chain is built from TRBV7-6 and TRBJ2-3, with D possibly TRBD2 on 7 matching bases. Per the germline V gene, CDR1 is SGHVS and CDR2 is FNYEAQ. With 5 bases removed from V and 6 bases from J, the gap between germline ends came to 9 bases. CDR3 size: 12 residues. CDR3 in amino acids: CASSAGADTQYF. DNA for the CDR3: TGTGCCAGCAGCGCGGGGGCCGATACGCAGTATTTT.

The rearrangement links TRBV10-1 to TRBJ1-2; D possibly corresponds to TRBD1 (6 bases). V was cut by 0 bases and J by 8 bases, with 13 bases left in between. There are 14 residues in the CDR3. From germline, CDR1 is WNHNN and CDR2 SYGVQD (reference sequence). The DNA for the CDR3 is TGCGCCAGCAGTGAGTCGAGGGGGGGCAACGGCTACACCTTC. It yields the protein CASSESRGGNGYTF.

This chain joins TRBV7-9 and TRBJ2-5; 7 bases map to TRBD2. CDR3 length equals 15 residues. Germline V gene data show CDR1 as SEHNR and CDR2 as FQNEAQ (reference sequence). J was trimmed by 5 bases and V by 5 bases; bases with no gene match: 11. CDR3 nucleotide sequence: TGTGCCAGCAGCACCCGCGTCTGGGGGGGGGAGACCCAGTACTTC. Residues: CASSTRVWGGETQYF. Complete variable domain (other parts from reference TRBV7-9 and TRBJ2-5): DTGVSQNPRHKITKRGQNVTFRCDPISEHNRLYWYRQTLGQGPEFLTYFQNEAQLEKSRLLSDRFSAERPKGSFSTLEIQRTEQGDSAMYLCASSTRVWGGETQYFGPGTRLLVL.

The V gene is TRBV27, the J gene TRBJ2-1, with D perhaps TRBD1 (6 bases). CDR1 MNHEY and CDR2 SMNVEV come from the germline V gene (reference sequence). This CDR3 spans 15 amino acids. Trimming pared 2 bases from V and 3 bases from J, leaving 11 bases between. This chain's CDR3 is CASSLKTGNYNEQFF. The CDR3 region has the DNA TGTGCCAGCAGTTTAAAAACAGGGAACTACAATGAGCAGTTCTTC.

This clonotype was counted only a few times. This chain links TRBV4-3 with TRBJ2-1, with 10 bases lining up with TRBD1. J was trimmed by 7 bases and V by 1 base; bases with no gene match: 7. The CDR3 is 16 amino acids. CDR1 is LGHNA, CDR2 YSLEER, per germline. CDR3 region: CASSQGPGTGDNEQFF. The CDR3 DNA reads TGCGCCAGCAGCCAAGGCCCCGGGACAGGGGATAATGAGCAGTTCTTC.